The rows below give T cell receptor beta chains drawn from one sample of a study of blood T cell repertoires in COVID-19. Produced via immunoSEQ multiplex PCR; TCRdb's table is partial and in-frame only. Of about 90,000 clones listed, 85% to 95% are singletons. The sequencing input was peripheral blood. The receptors originated from a woman aged 60 to 75 with active COVID-19. Each CDR3 is given without its conserved first and last residue.

v_call cdr3_aa
TRBV2 ASSVRQGDGYT
TRBV15 ATSLGGAGGGETQY
TRBV30 AWRRANNSPLH
TRBV19 ASSMGRTKFISYEQY
TRBV3-1/TRBV3-2 ASSQAGTFEAF
TRBV3-1/TRBV3-2 ASSLNRGRGVETQY
TRBV5-5 ASSRAGTVNEKLF
TRBV27 ARKVPGQF
TRBV7-9 ASSLGAGGWGTEAF
TRBV30 AWSVSSTGTDTQY